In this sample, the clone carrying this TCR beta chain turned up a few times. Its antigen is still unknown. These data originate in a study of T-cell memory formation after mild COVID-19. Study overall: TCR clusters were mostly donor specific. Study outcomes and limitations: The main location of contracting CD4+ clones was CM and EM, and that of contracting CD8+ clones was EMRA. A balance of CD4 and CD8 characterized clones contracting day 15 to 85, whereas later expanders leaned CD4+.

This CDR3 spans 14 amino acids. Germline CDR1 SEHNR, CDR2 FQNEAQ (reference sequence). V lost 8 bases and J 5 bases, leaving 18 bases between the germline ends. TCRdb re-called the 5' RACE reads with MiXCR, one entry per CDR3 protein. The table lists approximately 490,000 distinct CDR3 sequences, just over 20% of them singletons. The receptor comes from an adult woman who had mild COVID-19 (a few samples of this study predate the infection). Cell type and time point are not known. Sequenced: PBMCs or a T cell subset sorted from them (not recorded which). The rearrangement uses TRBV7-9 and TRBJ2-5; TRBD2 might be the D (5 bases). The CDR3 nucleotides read TGTGCCAGCGTCCCAAGTAGTTCGGGGGAGACCCAGTACTTC. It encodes CASVPSSSGETQYF.